This passage covers 18 T cell receptor beta chains from one sample sequenced in a study of cytomegalovirus exposure and HLA in healthy donors. The primer mix had 60 Vbeta and 13 Jbeta primers. Profiled with immunoSEQ multiplex PCR; TCRdb holds only in-frame clones, not every one. The table lists roughly 180,000 clones, just over 75% of them singletons. Sequencing was carried out using PBMCs. The receptors here all came from a man between 18 and 29 years old in good health and CMV-seronegative.

This chain uses TRBV28 with TRBJ2-2; a possible D gene is TRBD1 (6 bases). Germline assignment: CDR1 MDHEN and CDR2 SYDVKM. Deletions cut 2 bases from V and 3 bases from J, with 16 bases between. The CDR3 spans 17 residues. CDR3 amino acids: CASSLRLGQGHTGELFF. DNA for the CDR3: TGTGCCAGCAGTTTACGTTTAGGCCAGGGGCACACCGGGGAGCTGTTTTTT.

This clone was seen a single time. The chain couples TRBV19 to TRBJ1-4, with D perhaps matching TRBD1 (5 bases). CDR3 length: 13 amino acids. V lost 1 base and J lost 11, with 11 bases in between. Germline CDR1 is LNHDA and CDR2 is SQIVND (reference sequence). The CDR3 here is CASSIVPGRKLFF. The DNA for the CDR3 is TGTGCCAGTAGTATAGTTCCAGGGCGGAAACTGTTTTTT. The whole variable domain, remainder taken from reference TRBV19 and TRBJ1-4, is DGGITQSPKYLFRKEGQNVTLSCEQNLNHDAMYWYRQDPGQGLRLIYYSQIVNDFQKGDIAEGYSVSREKKESFPLTVTSAQKNPTAFYLCASSIVPGRKLFFGSGTQLSVL.

V usage is TRBV6-5 and J usage is TRBJ2-7, with 8 bases aligning to TRBD1. Looked up from germline, CDR1 is MNHEY and CDR2 is SVGAGI. V shed 6 bases, J shed 3 bases, and the junction held 10 bases outside the gene matches. CDR3 length: 15 residues. The CDR3 here is CASRPLGQGNYEQYF. DNA of the CDR3: TGTGCCAGCAGGCCTCTAGGACAGGGCAACTACGAGCAGTACTTC.

The rearrangement joins TRBV18 to TRBJ1-5, with 8 bases lining up with TRBD1. V dropped 3 bases and J dropped 1; count of bases not matched to a gene: 8. The length of the CDR3 is 17 residues. Germline values: CDR1 KGHSH, CDR2 LQKENI. In DNA form, the CDR3 reads TGTGCCAGCTCACCGACCCTGACAGGGGCGAGCAATCAGCCCCAGCATTTT. This sequence encodes CASSPTLTGASNQPQHF.

The chain links TRBV12-5 to TRBJ2-3, with 7 bases fitting TRBD1. CDR1 is LGHNT and CDR2 is FRNRAP in the germline V gene. J lost 2 bases, V lost 5 bases, and 7 bases had no gene match. CDR3 length equals 15 residues. The CDR3, as DNA: TGTGCTAGTGGTCTGCGACAGGGACCCACAGATACGCAGTATTTT. Translating gives CASGLRQGPTDTQYF.

The chain couples TRBV27 to TRBJ1-1; TRBD1 might be the D (5 bases). Germline CDR1 is MNHEY and CDR2 is SMNVEV (reference sequence). The V end was cut by 1 base, the J end by 7 bases, with 16 bases between. This CDR3 region has 15 residues. The CDR3 loop is CASSLFGGVWGEAFF. In DNA form, the CDR3 reads TGTGCCAGCAGTTTATTTGGGGGGGTGTGGGGTGAAGCTTTCTTT.

This clone has just one count. The rearrangement links TRBV5-1 to TRBJ2-7; 12 bases align to TRBD2. In germline, CDR1 is SGHRS, CDR2 YFSETQ. Trimming at V came to 7 bases and at J to 6 bases, leaving 8 bases not matched to a gene. The CDR3 has 14 residues. CDR3 DNA sequence: TGCGCCAGCGGTCCGACTAGCGGGAGCCTCGAGCAGTACTTC. Encoded protein: CASGPTSGSLEQYF.

On this clone itself: The sample holds other DNA sequences that translate to the same CDR3. The chain has TRBV4-2 and TRBJ2-5, with 9 bases fitting TRBD2. CDR3 length: 16 amino acids. V shed 1 base and J 5 bases; nucleotides not matched to a gene: 8. Germline V gene data show CDR1 as LGHNA and CDR2 as YNFKEQ. Written as DNA, the CDR3 is TGTGCCAGCAGCCAAGTTTCTAGCGGGACGGGGGAGACCCAGTACTTC. It specifies CASSQVSSGTGETQYF.

This rearrangement joins TRBV15 to TRBJ2-4, with a weak D call TRBD1 (6 bases). Germline-derived CDR1 and CDR2 are LNHNV and YYDKDF (reference sequence). Trimming removed 0 bases from V and 8 bases from J, with 14 bases in between. This CDR3 is 15 amino acids long. DNA for the CDR3: TGTGCCACCAGCAGAGATATGGGGGCATCGGACATTCAGTACTTC. Translating it yields CATSRDMGASDIQYF.

Concerning this clone: This specimen includes other DNA sequences encoding the same CDR3. This rearrangement joins TRBV4-3 to TRBJ2-6, with D unclear. V was cut by 1 base and J by 0 bases, with 7 bases left in between. The germline CDR1 and CDR2 sequences are LGHNA and YSLEER. The length of the CDR3 is 16 residues. CDR3 in DNA: TGCGCCAGCAGCCAAGTTTCGGGCTCTGGGGCCAACGTCCTGACTTTC. Encoded protein: CASSQVSGSGANVLTF.

The V gene is TRBV5-1, the J gene TRBJ2-2; 10 bases are a match to TRBD1. After removal of 0 bases from V and 10 bases from J, the junction contained 0 bases not matched to a gene. The CDR3 covers 13 residues. Germline V lookup: CDR1 SGHRS, CDR2 YFSETQ. The CDR3, as DNA: TGCGCCAGCAGCTTGGGACAGGGGGCGGAGCTGTTTTTT. Translated, it gives CASSLGQGAELFF.

The CDR3 here is CASSPGGGDEQYF. The CDR3 coding sequence is TGCGCCAGCAGCCCCGGCGGGGGGGACGAGCAGTACTTC. The rearrangement joins TRBV4-3 to TRBJ2-7; 9 nucleotides line up with TRBD2. This CDR3 contains 13 residues. CDR1 and CDR2 from the germline V gene are LGHNA and YSLEER. The V gene end was trimmed by 4 bases and the J gene end by 5 bases; junction bases not matched to a gene: 3.

The chain carries TRBV5-4 and TRBJ2-5; 9 bases map to TRBD2. There are 15 residues in the CDR3. V dropped 0 bases and J dropped 5; count of bases not matched to a gene: 5. The germline CDR1 and CDR2 sequences are SGHNT and YYREEE (reference sequence). The CDR3: CASSLVAGGGETQYF. The DNA for the CDR3 is TGTGCCAGCAGCTTGGTGGCGGGAGGGGGGGAGACCCAGTACTTC.

The rearrangement links TRBV14 to TRBJ1-2; D possibly corresponds to TRBD1 (5 bases). V shed 1 base and J shed 7 bases, with 10 bases lying between them. The CDR3 totals 13 residues. Germline V gene data show CDR1 as SGHDN and CDR2 as FVKESK. Here the CDR3 DNA reads TGTGCCAGCAGCCAAGGGAGGGACGGTGGCTACACCTTC. It encodes CASSQGRDGGYTF.

In its sample, this clone was seen a few times. The chain couples TRBV5-4 to TRBJ2-1, with TRBD2 matching 8 bases. The germline V gene has CDR1 SGHNT and CDR2 YYREEE (reference sequence). The J segment lost 1 base and the V segment lost 1 base, leaving 4 bases of the junction unmatched. This CDR3 has 16 amino acids. In DNA, the CDR3 is TGTGCCAGCAGCTTGCGACTAGCGTATTCCTACAATGAGCAGTTCTTC. It translates to CASSLRLAYSYNEQFF.

This clone was seen only a few times. CDR3 amino acids: CSANMRGYTF. In DNA form, the CDR3 reads TGCAGTGCTAATATGAGGGGCTACACCTTC. J is TRBJ1-2 and V is TRBV20-1, with D hard to call. V was shortened by 4 bases and J by 8 bases, with 8 bases between the two germline ends. The CDR3 is made up of 10 amino acids. From germline, CDR1 is DFQATT and CDR2 SNEGSKA (reference sequence).

This chain uses TRBV5-3 with TRBJ2-5, with TRBD2 matching over 13 bases. TRBV5-3 is recorded as an ORF, its role being uncertain. V trimming: 1 base; J trimming: 3 bases; junction bases outside the gene matches: 9. The CDR3 totals 18 residues. The CDR3 region has the DNA TGTGCCAGAAGCTTGTTATTTGATGGACTAGCGGGGGAAGAGACCCAGTACTTC. Protein product: CARSLLFDGLAGEETQYF.

The gene calls are TRBV7-6 and TRBJ2-7; 8 bases are shared with TRBD1. The CDR3 sequence is 15 residues long. J lost 6 bases, V lost 1 base, and 8 bases had no gene match. Germline CDR1 SGHVS, CDR2 FNYEAQ. The CDR3 here is CASSLDQGAALEQYF. The CDR3 DNA reads as TGTGCCAGCAGCTTAGATCAGGGGGCAGCCCTCGAGCAGTACTTC. The whole variable domain, remainder taken from reference TRBV7-6 and TRBJ2-7, is GAGVSQSPRYKVTKRGQDVALRCDPISGHVSLYWYRQALGQGPEFLTYFNYEAQQDKSGLPNDRFSAERPEGSISTLTIQRTEQRDSAMYRCASSLDQGAALEQYFGPGTRLTVT.